What follows are 14 T cell receptor beta chains derived from one specimen sequenced in a study of identical twins. MiXCR, applied by TCRdb to the 5' RACE reads, yields one record per CDR3 protein. The sample lists 700,000 or so distinct CDR3 sequences; 8.5% to 9.5% were seen once. This sample was also put to use in a study of yellow fever vaccine responses in identical twins.

The sample consisted of PBMCs. Receptor source: a woman younger than 35 in good health.

This clonotype was seen a few times. V gene TRBV5-1 combines with J gene TRBJ2-2; TRBD2 matches 7 bases. The CDR3 is 13 amino acids. Per the germline V gene, CDR1 is SGHRS and CDR2 is YFSETQ. V was pared by 5 bases and J by 7 bases, with 5 bases of the junction left unmatched. CDR3 in DNA: TGCGCCAGCAGTACTGAGCGGGGCGGGGAGCTGTTTTTT. Its protein product is CASSTERGGELFF.

Only a few counts were recorded for this clonotype. Here the CDR3 reads CASSSWAGVENEKLFF. The CDR3 DNA follows: TGTGCCAGCAGCTCCTGGGCGGGGGTTGAGAATGAAAAACTGTTTTTT. V usage is TRBV7-9 and J usage is TRBJ1-4; tentative D call: TRBD1 (5 bases). V was cut by 4 bases and J by 5 bases, with 17 bases left in between. Per the germline V gene, CDR1 is SEHNR and CDR2 is FQNEAQ (reference sequence). The CDR3 consists of 16 residues.

The V gene is TRBV4-3, the J gene TRBJ1-4; D not certain. This CDR3 spans 14 amino acids. V shed 1 base and J shed 7 bases, with 10 bases lying between them. Germline lookup yields CDR1 LGHNA and CDR2 YSLEER. This chain's CDR3 is CASSQGMSSEKLFF. The CDR3 region has the DNA TGCGCCAGCAGCCAAGGAATGAGCAGTGAAAAACTGTTTTTT.

The chain is built from TRBV4-3 and TRBJ2-1; possibly TRBD1 for D (6 bases). Germline CDR1 LGHNA, CDR2 YSLEER. Trimming left V 4 bases short and J 5 bases short, with 15 bases between. There are 15 residues in the CDR3. CDR3 DNA sequence: TGCGCCAGCAGCCTGGCAGGGGAGTTGGACAATGAGCAGTTCTTC. Translated, it gives CASSLAGELDNEQFF.

This clonotype came up many times. V usage is TRBV28 and J usage is TRBJ2-7, with 10 nucleotides matching TRBD2. V shed 5 bases, J shed 1 base, and the junction held 5 bases outside the gene matches. The length of the CDR3 is 15 residues. The germline gives CDR1 MDHEN, CDR2 SYDVKM. The chain's CDR3 is CASSRAGGSSYEQYF. The CDR3 coding sequence is TGTGCCAGCAGTAGAGCGGGAGGGTCTTCCTACGAGCAGTACTTC.

The V gene is TRBV6-5, the J gene TRBJ2-3, with 7 bases aligning to TRBD1. Germline V gene data show CDR1 as MNHEY and CDR2 as SVGAGI. V dropped 2 bases and J dropped 6; count of bases not matched to a gene: 5. This CDR3 is 14 amino acids long. CDR3 coding DNA: TGTGCCAGCAGTTACAGGGGGCGGGTTGATACGCAGTATTTT. This codes for CASSYRGRVDTQYF.

The V and J genes are TRBV11-3 and TRBJ2-1, with unresolved D. In germline, CDR1 is SGHNT, CDR2 YENEEA. This CDR3 comprises 15 residues. Trimming stripped 1 base from V and 2 bases from J, with 9 bases between. The CDR3 DNA sequence: TGTGCCAGCAGCTTAGGTGCGATGGCCTACAATGAGCAGTTCTTC. Translation gives CASSLGAMAYNEQFF.

The chain combines TRBV19 with TRBJ2-1; D may be TRBD1 (5 bases). The CDR3 spans 13 residues. Germline V gives CDR1 LNHDA, CDR2 SQIVND (reference sequence). The V and J ends lost 7 bases and 10 bases respectively, with 17 bases between them. The CDR3 DNA reads TGTGCCAGTAAAAGGGGTAGCCAAGGAGAGCAGTTCTTC. Encoded protein: CASKRGSQGEQFF.

This clonotype appeared many times. The chain joins TRBV7-9 to TRBJ1-4, with a weak D call TRBD1 (6 bases). CDR1 and CDR2 from the germline V gene are SEHNR and FQNEAQ (reference sequence). The CDR3 contains 15 residues. V was cut by 0 bases and J by 7 bases, with 12 bases left in between. CDR3 DNA: TGTGCCAGCAGCTTAGCCCAGGGGCAGCCTGAAAAACTGTTTTTT. Translated: CASSLAQGQPEKLFF.

This clonotype was counted only a few times. The rearrangement links TRBV5-1 to TRBJ2-7; possibly TRBD1 for D (5 bases). Trimming stripped 0 bases from V and 2 bases from J, with 12 bases between. Germline V gene sequence: CDR1 SGHRS, CDR2 YFSETQ. The CDR3 spans 15 residues. The chain's CDR3 is CASSLGPDITYEQYF. As DNA, the CDR3 is TGCGCCAGCAGCTTGGGGCCGGACATAACCTACGAGCAGTACTTC. The whole variable domain, remainder taken from reference TRBV5-1 and TRBJ2-7, is KAGVTQTPRYLIKTRGQQVTLSCSPISGHRSVSWYQQTPGQGLQFLFEYFSETQRNKGNFPGRFSGRQFSNSRSEMNVSTLELGDSALYLCASSLGPDITYEQYFGPGTRLTVT.

The sample holds many counts of this clonotype. This rearrangement joins TRBV2 to TRBJ2-2; possibly TRBD2 for D (5 bases). CDR1 and CDR2 (germline): SNHLY, FYNNEI. Trimming took off 5 bases at V and 7 bases at J, with 11 bases between the two ends. CDR3 length equals 13 residues. CDR3 protein: CASSTGKGGELFF. The CDR3 nucleotides are TGTGCCAGCAGTACGGGGAAAGGCGGGGAGCTGTTTTTT.

The gene calls are TRBV27 and TRBJ2-1, with 8 bases aligning to TRBD2. Germline CDR1 reads MNHEY; CDR2 reads SMNVEV (reference sequence). The CDR3 sequence is 18 residues long. V was clipped by 0 bases and J by 3 bases; unmatched bases: 10. The DNA for the CDR3 is TGTGCCAGCAGTTTATCGGGGGACGGGAGGGCGAGCTACAATGAGCAGTTCTTC. Its protein product is CASSLSGDGRASYNEQFF.

In this sample, this clonotype turned up many times. The chain uses TRBV18 and TRBJ2-7; TRBD2 aligns across 7 bases. Germline V CDR1 and CDR2: KGHSH, LQKENI. There are 15 residues in the CDR3. V dropped 2 bases and J dropped 0; count of bases not matched to a gene: 4. The CDR3 bases are TGTGCCAGCTCACCAGGGACTAAACTCTCCTACGAGCAGTACTTC. This sequence encodes CASSPGTKLSYEQYF.

The CDR3 DNA follows: TGTGCCAGCTCACTAATCTTGACTAGCGGGAGTCCCTACGAGCAGTACTTC. Protein: CASSLILTSGSPYEQYF. This rearrangement joins TRBV18 to TRBJ2-7; 12 nucleotides match TRBD2. CDR3 length equals 17 residues. With V trimmed by 4 bases and J by 2 bases, 9 bases remained unmatched. Germline V gives CDR1 KGHSH, CDR2 LQKENI.